This entry lists 23 T cell receptor beta chains sequenced from one sample in a study of untreated major depressive disorder. Measured with immunoSEQ multiplex PCR; TCRdb has only the in-frame clones, and not every one. The sample holds roughly 13,000 clones, 80% to 95% seen once. Their antigen targets remain unknown. Study-level points and caveats: Compared with controls, depressed patients showed more TRBV05-01 (Vbeta 5.1) usage in CD4+ T cells.

The material sequenced was CD4+ T cells from PBMCs. The origin of the receptors is a young man with major depressive disorder.

The rearrangement uses TRBV20-1 and TRBJ2-5; D might be TRBD2 (5 bases). V lost 7 bases and J 5 bases, leaving 11 bases between the germline ends. Per germline, CDR1 DFQATT and CDR2 SNEGSKA (reference sequence). The length of the CDR3 is 11 residues. DNA of the CDR3: TGCAGTGTTAGCGAGAGGGAGACCCAGTACTTC. It yields the protein CSVSERETQYF.

This clone was recorded only once. CDR3 in DNA: TGCAGCGTCCCCGTTTTATGGGGTCACCTTCGATCCTACGAGCAGTACTTC. It specifies CSVPVLWGHLRSYEQYF. The rearrangement joins TRBV29-1 to TRBJ2-7, with D hard to call. CDR3 length: 17 amino acids. Germline V gene data show CDR1 as SQVTM and CDR2 as ANQGSEA. V was trimmed by 6 bases and J by 1 base, leaving 25 bases between them.

The V and J genes are TRBV7-9 and TRBJ2-5, with D perhaps matching TRBD2 (6 bases). The CDR3 sequence is 15 residues long. V lost 3 bases and J lost 5, with 16 bases in between. Germline V gives CDR1 SEHNR, CDR2 FQNEAQ (reference sequence). CDR3 coding DNA: TGTGCCAGCAGCTTGTTCGGGGGAGAAGCCGAGACCCAGTACTTC. Amino acid sequence: CASSLFGGEAETQYF.

The V and J genes are TRBV28 and TRBJ1-1, with D unresolved. V dropped 5 bases and J dropped 4 bases, with 8 bases sitting between them. Looked up from germline, CDR1 is MDHEN and CDR2 is SYDVKM. The CDR3 has 12 residues. The DNA for the CDR3 is TGTGCCAGCAGTACCCAGAGCACTGAAGCTTTCTTT. Protein product: CASSTQSTEAFF.

The CDR3: CASSPGPSGANVLTF. For the CDR3, the DNA is TGTGCCAGCAGCCCGGGACCCTCTGGGGCCAACGTCCTGACTTTC. This chain connects TRBV5-6 to TRBJ2-6; D is possibly TRBD1 or TRBD2 (5 bases each). CDR1 and CDR2 from the germline V gene are SGHDT and YYEEEE. The CDR3 has 15 residues. Between the trimmed V and J ends, which lost 4 bases and 0 bases, there was a span of 8 bases.

This chain uses TRBV5-4 with TRBJ2-1; TRBD1 aligns across 10 bases. J was trimmed by 9 bases and V by 4 bases; bases with no gene match: 7. The CDR3 consists of 14 residues. CDR1 is SGHNT, CDR2 YYREEE, per germline (reference sequence). The CDR3 DNA sequence: TGTGCCAGCAGCCCCGGGACAGGGGTAGGTGAGCAGTTCTTC. Translating gives CASSPGTGVGEQFF.

The chain uses TRBV19 and TRBJ1-2; D gene ambiguous. Germline values: CDR1 LNHDA, CDR2 SQIVND (reference sequence). CDR3 size: 14 residues. Trimming took 2 bases from V and 1 from J, leaving 8 bases between them. The CDR3 spells CASSISSVNYGYTF. CDR3 bases: TGTGCCAGTAGTATATCTTCAGTTAACTATGGCTACACCTTC.

The chain employs TRBV5-1 and TRBJ2-1; D gene ambiguous. The germline V gene encodes CDR1 SGHRS and CDR2 YFSETQ. V lost 3 bases and J lost 6, with 10 bases in between. The CDR3 has 13 amino acids. The CDR3 sequence: CASSYSKANEQFF. CDR3 DNA sequence: TGCGCCAGCAGCTACTCTAAAGCCAATGAGCAGTTCTTC.

This chain connects TRBV7-8 to TRBJ2-5; TRBD1 agrees at 10 bases. Germline V gives CDR1 SGHVS, CDR2 FQNEAQ. CDR3 length: 17 residues. V shed 1 base, J shed 9 bases, and the junction held 14 bases outside the gene matches. This chain's CDR3 is CASSLGASGTGVGAQYF. CDR3 bases: TGTGCCAGCAGCTTAGGGGCCTCCGGGACAGGGGTTGGGGCCCAGTACTTC.

The rearrangement links TRBV7-2 to TRBJ1-6; no clear D. The CDR3 extends over 13 amino acids. Germline-derived CDR1 and CDR2 are SGHTA and FQGNSA. Trimming pared 1 base from V and 11 bases from J, leaving 9 bases between. The CDR3 coding sequence is TGTGCCAGCAGCTTAGAGAGGGTTGCACCCCTCCACTTT. This gives the protein CASSLERVAPLHF. The variable domain in full, completed from reference TRBV7-2 and TRBJ1-6, reads GAGVSQSPSNKVTEKGKDVELRCDPISGHTALYWYRQSLGQGLEFLIYFQGNSAPDKSGLPSDRFSAERTGGSVSTLTIQRTQQEDSAVYLCASSLERVAPLHFGNGTRLTVT.

The chain carries TRBV18 and TRBJ1-4, with 10 nucleotides matching TRBD1. The germline V gene encodes CDR1 KGHSH and CDR2 LQKENI. V shed 0 bases and J 8 bases; nucleotides not matched to a gene: 3. This CDR3 is built from 15 residues. The CDR3 sequence: CASSPPGQGSEKLFF. The CDR3 region has the DNA TGTGCCAGCTCACCACCGGGACAGGGGAGCGAAAAACTGTTTTTT. The full variable domain, with the rest looked up from reference TRBV18 and TRBJ1-4, is NAGVMQNPRHLVRRRGQEARLRCSPMKGHSHVYWYRQLPEEGLKFMVYLQKENIIDESGMPKERFSAEFPKEGPSILRIQQVVRGDSAAYFCASSPPGQGSEKLFFGSGTQLSVL.

This clone was counted a single time. The DNA of the CDR3 is TGTGCCAGCTCACCAGGTTCGGTGGGCGAAAAACTGTTTTTT. As protein: CASSPGSVGEKLFF. The J gene is TRBJ1-4, the V gene TRBV18; D uncertain. CDR1 KGHSH and CDR2 LQKENI come from the germline V gene. The CDR3 is 14 residues long. V was shortened by 2 bases and J by 8 bases, with 12 bases between the two germline ends.

The count of this clone is one. The chain has TRBV19 and TRBJ1-5; D is ambiguous. V lost 3 bases to trimming and J lost 7 bases, with 7 bases between them. Germline CDR1 and CDR2: LNHDA and SQIVND (reference sequence). The CDR3 totals 12 residues. The CDR3 sequence is CASSIGGQPQHF. CDR3 nucleotides: TGTGCCAGTAGTATCGGTGGACAGCCCCAGCATTTT.

The chain has TRBV28 and TRBJ1-2; perhaps TRBD1 as D (6 bases). Germline loops: CDR1 MDHEN, CDR2 SYDVKM. V was clipped by 10 bases and J by 4 bases, with 16 bases between them. This CDR3 region has 13 residues. CDR3 DNA sequence: TGTGCCACCGAACAGGGCACGGGCTATGGCTACACCTTC. It specifies CATEQGTGYGYTF.

V usage is TRBV5-1 and J usage is TRBJ2-1, with 13 bases fitting TRBD2. After removal of 1 base from V and 9 bases from J, the junction contained 7 bases not matched to a gene. The CDR3 totals 16 residues. Germline V gives CDR1 SGHRS, CDR2 YFSETQ. In DNA, the CDR3 is TGCGCCAGCAGCTTGTTGACTAGCGGGGGGCGGGGTGAGCAGTTCTTC. Translation gives CASSLLTSGGRGEQFF.

The rearrangement links TRBV5-1 to TRBJ1-2; a weak D match, TRBD1 (5 bases). There are 14 residues in the CDR3. Germline V CDR1 and CDR2: SGHRS, YFSETQ. V dropped 4 bases and J dropped 4 bases, with 14 bases sitting between them. CDR3 protein: CASSLEGQSYGYTF. CDR3 in DNA: TGCGCCAGCAGCCTGGAGGGGCAGAGCTATGGCTACACCTTC.

The V and J genes are TRBV5-6 and TRBJ1-2, with 8 bases that match TRBD1. CDR3 length: 13 amino acids. The J segment lost 9 bases and the V segment lost 1 base, leaving 5 bases of the junction unmatched. The V gene's germline CDR1 is SGHDT and CDR2 YYEEEE. The DNA for the CDR3 is TGTGCCAGCAGCTTGTGGACAGGGAATCGCTACACCTTC. Translation: CASSLWTGNRYTF.

In this sample, this clone turned up once. The V gene is TRBV7-7, the J gene TRBJ2-2; a weak D match, TRBD1 (6 bases). CDR1 is SSHAT and CDR2 is FNYEAQ in the germline V gene (reference sequence). This CDR3 has 17 amino acids. The V and J ends lost 4 bases and 4 bases respectively, with 19 bases between them. The CDR3 nucleotides are TGTGCCAGCAGCTCAGGGGTCAACAGAAGGGTCACCGGGGAGCTGTTTTTT. It encodes CASSSGVNRRVTGELFF. Full variable domain (rest looked up from reference TRBV7-7 and TRBJ2-2): GAGVSQSPRYKVTKRGQDVTLRCDPISSHATLYWYQQALGQGPEFLTYFNYEAQPDKSGLPSDRFSAERPEGSISTLTIQRTEQRDSAMYRCASSSGVNRRVTGELFFGEGSRLTVL.

This clone was counted a single time. V gene TRBV9 combines with J gene TRBJ1-4; TRBD1 agrees at 8 bases. Germline loops: CDR1 SGDLS, CDR2 YYNGEE. The CDR3 runs to 14 residues. J gave up 5 bases and V 5 bases, and 5 bases lay outside the gene matches. DNA for the CDR3: TGTGCCAGCAGTAGAACAGGGGGGAATGAAAAACTGTTTTTT. This codes for CASSRTGGNEKLFF.

The chain joins TRBV11-2 to TRBJ2-7; 7 bases fit TRBD2. The germline V gene has CDR1 SGHAT and CDR2 FQNNGV. This CDR3 is built from 15 residues. V lost 5 bases and J lost 5; bases outside the gene matches: 12. CDR3: CASSPQTSLPHEQYF. CDR3 coding DNA: TGTGCCAGCAGCCCGCAGACTAGCCTCCCCCACGAGCAGTACTTC.

The CDR3 sequence is CASSPFEGQGNIQYF. CDR3 nucleotide sequence: TGTGCCAGCAGCCCCTTCGAGGGGCAGGGAAACATTCAGTACTTC. The chain is built from TRBV11-1 and TRBJ2-4; either TRBD1 or TRBD2 may supply D (5 bases each). The CDR3 loop spans 15 amino acids. The V gene's germline CDR1 is SGHAT and CDR2 FQDESV (reference sequence). Trimming cost V 5 bases and J 6 bases, with 17 bases left between them.

The chain recombines TRBV30 with TRBJ1-4, with 8 bases that match TRBD1. Unmatched junction bases numbered 7, after V lost 3 bases and J lost 1 base. CDR1 is GTSNPN, CDR2 SVGIG, per germline (reference sequence). The CDR3 runs 16 residues. This CDR3 reads CAWSRTGRGTNEKLFF. The CDR3 nucleotides read TGTGCCTGGAGCCGGACAGGGCGGGGAACTAATGAAAAACTGTTTTTT.

This clone was recorded once. The chain has TRBV30 and TRBJ1-4; D gene unclear. V lost 3 bases and J 5 bases, leaving 10 bases between the germline ends. This CDR3 has 13 residues. From germline, CDR1 is GTSNPN and CDR2 SVGIG (reference sequence). The CDR3 loop is CAWSRTGNEKLFF. The CDR3 bases are TGTGCCTGGAGCCGGACCGGGAATGAAAAACTGTTTTTT.